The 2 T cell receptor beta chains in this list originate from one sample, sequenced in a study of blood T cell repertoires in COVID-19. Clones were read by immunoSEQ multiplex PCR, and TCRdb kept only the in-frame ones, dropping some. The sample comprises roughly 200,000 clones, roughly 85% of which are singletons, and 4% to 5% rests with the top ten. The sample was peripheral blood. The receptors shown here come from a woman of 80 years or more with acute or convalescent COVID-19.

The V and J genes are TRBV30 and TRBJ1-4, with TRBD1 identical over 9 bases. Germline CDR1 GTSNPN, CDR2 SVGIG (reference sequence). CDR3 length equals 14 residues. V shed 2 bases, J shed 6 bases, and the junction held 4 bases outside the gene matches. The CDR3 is CAWSRQGGDEKLFF. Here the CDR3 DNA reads TGTGCCTGGAGTAGACAGGGGGGGGATGAAAAACTGTTTTTT.

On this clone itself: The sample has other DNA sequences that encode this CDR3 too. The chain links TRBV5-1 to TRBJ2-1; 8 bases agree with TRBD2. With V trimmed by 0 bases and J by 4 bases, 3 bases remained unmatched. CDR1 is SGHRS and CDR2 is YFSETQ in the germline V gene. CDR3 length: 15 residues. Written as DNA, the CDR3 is TGCGCCAGCAGCTTGGTTCCGGGAGGGTACAATGAGCAGTTCTTC. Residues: CASSLVPGGYNEQFF.